These 17 T cell receptor beta chains originate from one sample sequenced in a study of CD8 T cells in ankylosing spondylitis. Their antigens are not known. TCRdb re-called the 5' RACE reads through MiXCR, storing one row per CDR3 protein. The sample holds some 700,000 distinct CDR3 sequences, around a fifth seen once. Study outcomes and limitations: Within ankylosing spondylitis blood, a TCR beta motif made up of several highly homologous variants appeared to be characteristic.

What was sequenced was blood, either unsorted or a sorted T cell fraction (not recorded which). Every receptor here comes from a male donor with ankylosing spondylitis.

This clonotype was counted a few times. The chain couples TRBV6-5 to TRBJ2-5; D is unclear. V lost 0 bases and J 2 bases, leaving 10 bases between the germline ends. Germline assignment: CDR1 MNHEY and CDR2 SVGAGI. The CDR3 is 15 amino acids. CDR3 protein: CASSYSLAQQETQYF. The CDR3 DNA follows: TGTGCCAGCAGTTACTCTCTCGCGCAACAAGAGACCCAGTACTTC.

This clonotype turned up a few times. The CDR3 sequence is CATSAPGGDEQFF. DNA of the CDR3: TGTGCCACCAGTGCCCCGGGGGGCGATGAGCAGTTCTTC. The chain carries TRBV24-1 and TRBJ2-1; TRBD2 might be the D (7 bases). CDR3 length: 13 amino acids. Germline loops: CDR1 KGHDR, CDR2 SFDVKD. Trimming cost V 5 bases and J 8 bases, with 12 bases left between them.

V gene TRBV6-1 combines with J gene TRBJ2-1; D perhaps matches TRBD2 (6 bases). Trimming removed 8 bases at V and 6 bases at J, with 20 bases between. CDR1 and CDR2 from the germline V gene are MNHNS and SASEGT. The CDR3 is made up of 15 amino acids. Written as DNA, the CDR3 is TGTGCCAGCGGCCCTGGGGGGAGAGTGGGCAATGAGCAGTTCTTC. Translation: CASGPGGRVGNEQFF.

This clonotype has just a few counts. CDR3 DNA sequence: TGTGCCAGCAGTCGGACAGGGGCCACTGAAGCTTTCTTT. Encoded protein: CASSRTGATEAFF. The chain links TRBV5-6 to TRBJ1-1, with TRBD1 matching 9 bases. This CDR3 comprises 13 residues. Germline values: CDR1 SGHDT, CDR2 YYEEEE. V lost 5 bases and J lost 4; bases outside the gene matches: 3. The full variable domain, rest sourced from reference TRBV5-6 and TRBJ1-1, is DAGVTQSPTHLIKTRGQQVTLRCSPKSGHDTVSWYQQALGQGPQFIFQYYEEEERQRGNFPDRFSGHQFPNYSSELNVNALLLGDSALYLCASSRTGATEAFFGQGTRLTVV.

CDR3 sequence (DNA): TGTGCCAGCAGTTACCGGGACAGCACCGGGGAGCTGTTTTTT. Protein: CASSYRDSTGELFF. The V and J genes are TRBV6-5 and TRBJ2-2; 7 bases are shared with TRBD1. The CDR3 loop spans 14 amino acids. Germline values: CDR1 MNHEY, CDR2 SVGAGI. The junction had 1 base not matched to a gene; V was cut back by 2 bases and J by 4 bases.

This clonotype was counted only a few times. The chain joins TRBV5-1 to TRBJ1-1, with D possibly being TRBD1 (5 bases). From germline, CDR1 is SGHRS and CDR2 YFSETQ. The CDR3 runs 13 residues. V was shortened by 6 bases and J by 1 base, with 10 bases between the two germline ends. CDR3 in DNA: TGCGCCAGCACAGACAGCCCGAACACTGAAGCTTTCTTT. Translating it yields CASTDSPNTEAFF.

The chain recombines TRBV6-1 with TRBJ2-7; 7 nucleotides align to TRBD1. This CDR3 comprises 15 residues. Losses at the gene ends were 6 bases for V and 0 bases for J; bases not matched to a gene: 8. CDR1 is MNHNS and CDR2 is SASEGT in the germline V gene. Here the CDR3 DNA reads TGTGCCAGCAGCCCGGGGACAGTCCTCTCCTACGAGCAGTACTTC. Amino acid sequence: CASSPGTVLSYEQYF.

V is TRBV10-3 and J is TRBJ2-7, with a weak D call TRBD2 (7 bases). Germline values: CDR1 ENHRY, CDR2 SYGVKD. The CDR3 totals 17 residues. V lost 4 bases to trimming and J lost 2 bases, with 21 bases between them. CDR3 sequence: CAISGGGGSGTPYEQYF. In DNA, the CDR3 is TGTGCCATCAGTGGAGGGGGGGGGAGCGGGACCCCCTACGAGCAGTACTTC.

This rearrangement joins TRBV7-2 to TRBJ1-4; possible D gene TRBD1, 5 bases. V lost 5 bases and J 8 bases, leaving 12 bases between the germline ends. Germline CDR1 SGHTA, CDR2 FQGNSA. The CDR3 is 13 amino acids. CDR3 coding DNA: TGTGCCAGCAGCCTCACCCCAGGGGAAAAACTGTTTTTT. Translation: CASSLTPGEKLFF.

This chain connects TRBV10-1 to TRBJ2-1; D possibly matches TRBD1 or TRBD2 (6 bases each). Trimming cost V 0 bases and J 8 bases, with 14 bases left between them. CDR1 and CDR2 (germline): WNHNN, SYGVQD (reference sequence). The CDR3 extends over 15 amino acids. The CDR3 DNA is TGCGCCAGCAGTGAGTCGATGGGGGGCCGGGATGAGCAGTTCTTC. Translation gives CASSESMGGRDEQFF.

This clonotype was counted only a few times. The chain couples TRBV28 to TRBJ2-1; D is undetermined. Trimming took 7 bases from V and 5 from J, leaving 12 bases between them. The CDR3 totals 13 residues. Germline loops: CDR1 MDHEN, CDR2 SYDVKM. This chain's CDR3 is CASNGVPNNEQFF. For the CDR3, the DNA is TGTGCCAGCAATGGCGTACCGAACAATGAGCAGTTCTTC.

In its sample, this clonotype was seen a few times. The chain is built from TRBV27 and TRBJ2-4, with 16 bases aligning to TRBD2. In germline, CDR1 is MNHEY, CDR2 SMNVEV (reference sequence). The junction had 7 bases not matched to a gene; V was cut back by 6 bases and J by 5 bases. CDR3 length: 17 amino acids. The CDR3 DNA follows: TGTGCCAGCAGCCGAGGGACTAGCGGGGGGGCAGAAAACATTCAGTACTTC. Translation: CASSRGTSGGAENIQYF.

This clonotype was found many times. This chain uses TRBV5-1 with TRBJ2-7, with 9 bases fitting TRBD1. Trimming removed 5 bases from V and 0 bases from J; junction bases left unmatched: 9. This CDR3 comprises 16 residues. Germline CDR1 reads SGHRS; CDR2 reads YFSETQ. The CDR3 spells CASRGLVQGASYEQYF. DNA for the CDR3: TGCGCCAGCAGAGGTCTCGTACAGGGGGCCTCCTACGAGCAGTACTTC.

This chain uses TRBV11-2 with TRBJ2-6; the D gene is possibly TRBD2 (6 bases). There are 20 residues in the CDR3. Germline lookup yields CDR1 SGHAT and CDR2 FQNNGV. With 2 bases removed from V and 0 bases from J, the gap between germline ends came to 20 bases. The CDR3 sequence is CASSLWFGGLSLSGANVLTF. CDR3 DNA: TGTGCCAGCAGCTTATGGTTCGGGGGACTCTCTCTCTCTGGGGCCAACGTCCTGACTTTC.

This chain joins TRBV29-1 and TRBJ1-5, with a possible D match to TRBD1 (6 bases). Trimming took 7 bases from V and 0 from J, leaving 10 bases between them. This CDR3 is built from 13 residues. The germline V gene encodes CDR1 SQVTM and CDR2 ANQGSEA. In DNA form, the CDR3 reads TGCAGCGGTGCGGGACATAGCAATCAGCCCCAGCATTTT. Its translation is CSGAGHSNQPQHF.

This clonotype was seen only a few times. The rearrangement uses TRBV3-1 and TRBJ2-1, with 10 bases identical to TRBD1. V trimming: 6 bases; J trimming: 7 bases; junction bases outside the gene matches: 12. CDR3 size: 16 residues. Germline lookup yields CDR1 LGHDT and CDR2 YNNKEL (reference sequence). The CDR3 DNA sequence: TGTGCCAGCAGTATTGCCGGGACAGGGGTGAGGAATGAGCAGTTCTTC. Residues: CASSIAGTGVRNEQFF.

This clonotype was seen more than once but under ten times. This sequence joins TRBV12-3 or TRBV12-4 and TRBJ2-1, with D perhaps matching TRBD2 (5 bases). V lost 5 bases and J 9 bases, leaving 14 bases between the germline ends. The CDR3 runs 13 residues. The CDR3 DNA reads TGTGCCAGCAGTCAACGTAACGAGGGTGAGCAGTTCTTC. Its protein is CASSQRNEGEQFF.